This TCR beta chain was sequenced during a study of early T cells in non-severe SARS-CoV-2 infection. TCRdb re-analysed the 5' RACE reads in MiXCR, keeping a single row per CDR3 protein. Here the sample spans 20,000 to 25,000 distinct CDR3 sequences, roughly 4.5% being singletons. Germline CDR1 is SEHNR and CDR2 is FQNEAQ (reference sequence). V was cut by 5 bases and J by 3 bases, with 4 bases left in between. This CDR3 spans 12 amino acids. In its sample, this clonotype was seen many times. Sequenced sample: whole blood. The clonotype originates from an adult who was a healthcare worker with PCR-confirmed SARS-CoV-2 infection or an uninfected control (not recorded which). This rearrangement joins TRBV7-9 to TRBJ2-2, with D unclear. CDR3 protein: CASSPYTGELFF. CDR3 DNA: TGTGCCAGCAGCCCCTACACCGGGGAGCTGTTTTTT.